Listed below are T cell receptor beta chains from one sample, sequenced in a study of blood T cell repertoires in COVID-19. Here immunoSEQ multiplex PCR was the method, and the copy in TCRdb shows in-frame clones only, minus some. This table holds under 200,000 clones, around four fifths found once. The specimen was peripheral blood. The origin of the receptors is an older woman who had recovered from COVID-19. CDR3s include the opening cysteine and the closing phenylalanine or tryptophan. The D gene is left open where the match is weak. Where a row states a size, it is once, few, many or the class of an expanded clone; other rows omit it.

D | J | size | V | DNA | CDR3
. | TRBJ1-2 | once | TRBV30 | TGTGCCTGGAGTGTTAGGGGGACGCATGGCTACACCTTC | CAWSVRGTHGYTF
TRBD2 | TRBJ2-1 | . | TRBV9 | TGTGCCAGCAGCCCAGCGGGGGGGAAGTATGAGCAGTTCTTC | CASSPAGGKYEQFF
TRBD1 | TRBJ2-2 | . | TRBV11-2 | TGTGCCAGCAGCCCCGGGACAGGGGCTTTGGGCGGGGAGCTGTTTTTT | CASSPGTGALGGELFF
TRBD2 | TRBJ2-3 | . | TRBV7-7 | TGTGCCAGCAGCTTAGGACTAGCGGGAGGCGGAGATACGCAGTATTTT | CASSLGLAGGGDTQYF
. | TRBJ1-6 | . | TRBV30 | TGTGCCTGGAGTGGGGGGGGACCGGGCTCTAATTCACCCCTCCACTTT | CAWSGGGPGSNSPLHF
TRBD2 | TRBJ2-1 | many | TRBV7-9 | TGTGCCAGCAGTAGACCTAGCGGGAGGGCCGGGAATGAGCAGTTCTTC | CASSRPSGRAGNEQFF
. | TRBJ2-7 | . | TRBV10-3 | TGTGCCATCAGTGAGTGGGCGGGCTACGAGCAGTACTTC | CAISEWAGYEQYF
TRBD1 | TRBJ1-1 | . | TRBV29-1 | TGCAGCGTTGGCTTGTCCCGGGACAGGGTAGGCACTGAAGCTTTCTTT | CSVGLSRDRVGTEAFF
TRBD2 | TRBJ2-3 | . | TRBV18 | TGTGCCAGCTCACCGGGGACTAGCGGCCACACAGATACGCAGTATTTT | CASSPGTSGHTDTQYF
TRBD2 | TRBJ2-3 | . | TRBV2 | TGTGCCAGCAGTGGCCCTAGCGGGGGGGTCGGCACAGATACGCAGTATTTT | CASSGPSGGVGTDTQYF
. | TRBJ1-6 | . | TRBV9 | TGTGCCAGCAGCGCGGACCGCAGGGAGGGCGATTCACCCCTCCACTTT | CASSADRREGDSPLHF
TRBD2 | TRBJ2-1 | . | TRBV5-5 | TGTGCCAGCAGCTTGCGGTGGACTAGCGGCTACAATGAGCAGTTCTTC | CASSLRWTSGYNEQFF
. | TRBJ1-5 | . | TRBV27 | TGTGCCAGCAGCGGGTACAATCAGCCCCAGCATTTT | CASSGYNQPQHF
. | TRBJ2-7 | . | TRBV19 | TGTGCCAGTAGTCTTCGGACAGTCACCACCGTGGCCTACGAGCAGTACTTC | CASSLRTVTTVAYEQYF
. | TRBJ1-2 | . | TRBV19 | TGTGCCAGTAGTATACCCCACGGGGACAACTCGGGTGGCTACACCTTC | CASSIPHGDNSGGYTF
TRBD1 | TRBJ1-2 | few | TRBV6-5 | TGTGCCAGCAGTTCACTCCTAGGACAGGGCCATGGCTACACCTTC | CASSSLLGQGHGYTF
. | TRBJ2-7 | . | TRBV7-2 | TGTGCCAGCAGCTTAGCTGGGAGCTCCTACGAGCAGTACTTC | CASSLAGSSYEQYF
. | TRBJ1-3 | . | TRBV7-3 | TGTGCCAGCAGCCCCGACAGCTCTGGAAACACCATATATTTT | CASSPDSSGNTIYF